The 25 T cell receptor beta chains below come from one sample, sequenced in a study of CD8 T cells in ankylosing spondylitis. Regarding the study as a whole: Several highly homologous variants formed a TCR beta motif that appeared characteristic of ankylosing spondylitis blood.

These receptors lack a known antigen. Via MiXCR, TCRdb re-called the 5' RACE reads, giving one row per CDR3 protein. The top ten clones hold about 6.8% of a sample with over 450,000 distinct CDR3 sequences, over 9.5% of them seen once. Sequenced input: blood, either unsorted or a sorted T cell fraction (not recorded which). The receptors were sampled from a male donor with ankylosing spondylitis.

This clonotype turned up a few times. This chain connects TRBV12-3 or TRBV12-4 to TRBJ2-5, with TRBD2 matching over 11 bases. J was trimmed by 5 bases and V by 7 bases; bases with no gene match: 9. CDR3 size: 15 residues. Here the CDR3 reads CASTIHSGRDETQYF. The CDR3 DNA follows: TGTGCCAGCACCATCCATAGCGGGAGGGATGAGACCCAGTACTTC.

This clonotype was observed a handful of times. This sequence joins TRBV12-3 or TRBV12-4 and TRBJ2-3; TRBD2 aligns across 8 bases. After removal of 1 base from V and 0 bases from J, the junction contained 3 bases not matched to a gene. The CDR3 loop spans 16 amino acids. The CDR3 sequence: CASSLDRGGSTDTQYF. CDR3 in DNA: TGTGCCAGCAGTTTAGATCGGGGGGGGAGCACAGATACGCAGTATTTT.

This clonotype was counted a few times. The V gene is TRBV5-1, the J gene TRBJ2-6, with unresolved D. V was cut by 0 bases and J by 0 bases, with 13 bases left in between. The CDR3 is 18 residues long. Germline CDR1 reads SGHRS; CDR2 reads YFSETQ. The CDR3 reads CASSLGGRWSSGANVLTF. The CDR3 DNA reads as TGCGCCAGCAGCTTGGGAGGAAGGTGGAGCTCTGGGGCCAACGTCCTGACTTTC.

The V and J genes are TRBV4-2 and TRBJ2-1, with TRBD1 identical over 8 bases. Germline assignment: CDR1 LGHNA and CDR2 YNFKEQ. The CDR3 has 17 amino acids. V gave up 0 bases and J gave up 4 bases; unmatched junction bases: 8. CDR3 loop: CASSQDPGGSTYNEQFF. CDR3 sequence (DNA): TGTGCCAGCAGCCAAGATCCAGGGGGCTCGACATACAATGAGCAGTTCTTC.

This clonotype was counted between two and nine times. The CDR3 sequence: CAWSVLDGTLYGYTF. The DNA of the CDR3 is TGTGCCTGGAGTGTACTTGACGGAACGCTCTATGGCTACACCTTC. This chain uses TRBV30 with TRBJ1-2; D remains unclear. V lost 0 bases, J lost 4 bases, and 15 bases lay in between. The V gene's germline CDR1 is GTSNPN and CDR2 SVGIG (reference sequence). The length of the CDR3 is 15 residues.

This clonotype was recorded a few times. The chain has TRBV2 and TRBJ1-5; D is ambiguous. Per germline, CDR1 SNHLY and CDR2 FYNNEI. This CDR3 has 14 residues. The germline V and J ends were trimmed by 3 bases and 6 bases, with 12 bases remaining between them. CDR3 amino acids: CASSELAGSQPQHF. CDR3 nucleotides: TGTGCCAGCAGTGAGTTAGCGGGGTCTCAGCCCCAGCATTTT.

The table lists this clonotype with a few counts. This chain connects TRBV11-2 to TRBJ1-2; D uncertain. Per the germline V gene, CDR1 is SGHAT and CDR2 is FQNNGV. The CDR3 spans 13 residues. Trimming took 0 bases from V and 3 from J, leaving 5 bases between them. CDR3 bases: TGTGCCAGCAGCTTAGACAGCCACTATGGCTACACCTTC. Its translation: CASSLDSHYGYTF.

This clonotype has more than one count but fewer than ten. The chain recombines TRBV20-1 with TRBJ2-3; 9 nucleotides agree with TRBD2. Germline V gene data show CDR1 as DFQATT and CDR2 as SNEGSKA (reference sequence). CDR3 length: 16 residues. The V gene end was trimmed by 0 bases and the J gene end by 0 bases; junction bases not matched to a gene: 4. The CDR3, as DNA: TGCAGTGCTAGAGATGGACTAGCGTTTAGCACAGATACGCAGTATTTT. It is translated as CSARDGLAFSTDTQYF.

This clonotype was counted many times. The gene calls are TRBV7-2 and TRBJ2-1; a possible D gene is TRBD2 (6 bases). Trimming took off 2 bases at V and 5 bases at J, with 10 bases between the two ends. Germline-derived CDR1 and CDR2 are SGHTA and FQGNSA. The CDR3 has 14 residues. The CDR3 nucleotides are TGTGCCAGCAGCTTACGGGAGTTCAACAATGAGCAGTTCTTC. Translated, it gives CASSLREFNNEQFF.

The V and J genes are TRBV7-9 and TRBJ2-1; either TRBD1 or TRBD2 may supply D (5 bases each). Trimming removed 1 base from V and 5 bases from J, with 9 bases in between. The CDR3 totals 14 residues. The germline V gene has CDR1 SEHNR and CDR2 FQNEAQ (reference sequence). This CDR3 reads CASSLGLGDNEQFF. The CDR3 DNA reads TGTGCCAGCAGCTTAGGATTGGGGGACAATGAGCAGTTCTTC.

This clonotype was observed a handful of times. The CDR3: CASSSERGTSYNEQFF. CDR3 DNA sequence: TGTGCCAGCAGTTCCGAGCGGGGGACCTCCTACAATGAGCAGTTCTTC. The chain joins TRBV12-3 or TRBV12-4 to TRBJ2-1; 8 nucleotides line up with TRBD2. V shed 4 bases and J 0 bases; nucleotides not matched to a gene: 5. The CDR3 is made up of 16 amino acids.

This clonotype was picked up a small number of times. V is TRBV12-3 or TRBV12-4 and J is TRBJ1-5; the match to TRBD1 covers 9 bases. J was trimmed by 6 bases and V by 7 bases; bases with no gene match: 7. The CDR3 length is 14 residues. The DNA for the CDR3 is TGTGCCAGCAACCCGTACAGGGGGCGTCAGCCCCAGCATTTT. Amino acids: CASNPYRGRQPQHF.

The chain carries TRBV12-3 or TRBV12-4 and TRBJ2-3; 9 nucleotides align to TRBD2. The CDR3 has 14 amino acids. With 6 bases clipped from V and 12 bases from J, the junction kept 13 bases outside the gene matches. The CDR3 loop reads CASSPTGTSGRQYF. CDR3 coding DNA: TGTGCCAGCAGCCCGACCGGAACTAGCGGGCGTCAGTATTTT.

The CDR3 sequence: CASSLRTGGIEKLFF. The CDR3 DNA sequence: TGTGCCAGCAGTCTAAGGACAGGGGGCATTGAAAAACTGTTTTTT. The J gene is TRBJ1-4, the V gene TRBV12-3 or TRBV12-4, with 11 bases lining up with TRBD1. Trimming cost V 5 bases and J 7 bases; bases outside gene matches: 6. The CDR3 length is 15 residues.

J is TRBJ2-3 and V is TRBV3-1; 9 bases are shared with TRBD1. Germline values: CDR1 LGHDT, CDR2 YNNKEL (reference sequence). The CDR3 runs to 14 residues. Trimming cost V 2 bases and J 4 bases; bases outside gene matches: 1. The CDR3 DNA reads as TGTGCCAGCAGCCAAAGGGACAGGGCAGATACGCAGTATTTT. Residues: CASSQRDRADTQYF.

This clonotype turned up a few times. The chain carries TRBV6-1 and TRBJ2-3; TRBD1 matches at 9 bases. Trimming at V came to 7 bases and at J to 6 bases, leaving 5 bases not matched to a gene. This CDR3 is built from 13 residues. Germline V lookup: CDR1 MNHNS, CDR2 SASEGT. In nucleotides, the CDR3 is TGTGCCAGCAACACCGACAGGGGGGATACGCAGTATTTT. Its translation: CASNTDRGDTQYF.

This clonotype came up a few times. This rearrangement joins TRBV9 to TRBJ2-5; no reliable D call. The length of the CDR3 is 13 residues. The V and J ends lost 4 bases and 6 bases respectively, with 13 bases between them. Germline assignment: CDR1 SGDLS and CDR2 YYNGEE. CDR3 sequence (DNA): TGTGCCAGCAGCCCCGACCCGAGTCAGACCCAGTACTTC. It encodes CASSPDPSQTQYF.

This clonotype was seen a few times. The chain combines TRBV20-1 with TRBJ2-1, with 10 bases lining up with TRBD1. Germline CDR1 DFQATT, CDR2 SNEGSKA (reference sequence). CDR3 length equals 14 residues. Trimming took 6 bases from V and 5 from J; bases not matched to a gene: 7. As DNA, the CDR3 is TGCAGTGCCATCCTAGGACAGGGGGACAATGAGCAGTTCTTC. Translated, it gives CSAILGQGDNEQFF.

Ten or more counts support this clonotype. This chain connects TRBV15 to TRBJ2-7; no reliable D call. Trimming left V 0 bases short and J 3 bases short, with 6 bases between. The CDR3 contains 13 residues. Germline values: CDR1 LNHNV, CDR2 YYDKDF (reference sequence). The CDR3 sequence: CATSRDVGYEQYF. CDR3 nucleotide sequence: TGTGCCACCAGCAGAGATGTGGGCTACGAGCAGTACTTC.

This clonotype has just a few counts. CDR3 loop: CASSLGTGVETQYF. The CDR3 coding sequence is TGCGCCAGCAGCTTGGGGACAGGGGTGGAGACCCAGTACTTC. The genes are TRBV5-1 and TRBJ2-5; 9 nucleotides align to TRBD1. Germline lookup yields CDR1 SGHRS and CDR2 YFSETQ. CDR3 length: 14 amino acids. V was clipped by 0 bases and J by 5 bases; unmatched bases: 2.

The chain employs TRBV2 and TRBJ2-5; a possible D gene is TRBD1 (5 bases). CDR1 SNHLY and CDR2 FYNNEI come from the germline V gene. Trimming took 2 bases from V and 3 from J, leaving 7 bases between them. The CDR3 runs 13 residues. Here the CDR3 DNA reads TGTGCCAGCAGTGAATACAGGAAAGAGACCCAGTACTTC. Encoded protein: CASSEYRKETQYF.

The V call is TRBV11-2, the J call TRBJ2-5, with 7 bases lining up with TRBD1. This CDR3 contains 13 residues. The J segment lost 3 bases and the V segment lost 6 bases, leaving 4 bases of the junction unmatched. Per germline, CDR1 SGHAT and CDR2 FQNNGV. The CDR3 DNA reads TGTGCCAGCAGGACACAGGGGAAAGAGACCCAGTACTTC. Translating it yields CASRTQGKETQYF.

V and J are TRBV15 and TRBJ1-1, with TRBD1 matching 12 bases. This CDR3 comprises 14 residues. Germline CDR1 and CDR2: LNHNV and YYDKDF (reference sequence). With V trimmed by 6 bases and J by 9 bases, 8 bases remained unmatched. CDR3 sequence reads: CATSPGTGGRQAFF. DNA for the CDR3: TGTGCCACCAGTCCCGGGACAGGGGGCAGACAAGCTTTCTTT. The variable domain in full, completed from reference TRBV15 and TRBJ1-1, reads DAMVIQNPRYQVTQFGKPVTLSCSQTLNHNVMYWYQQKSSQAPKLLFHYYDKDFNNEADTPDNFQSRRPNTSFCFLDIRSPGLGDTAMYLCATSPGTGGRQAFFGQGTRLTVV.

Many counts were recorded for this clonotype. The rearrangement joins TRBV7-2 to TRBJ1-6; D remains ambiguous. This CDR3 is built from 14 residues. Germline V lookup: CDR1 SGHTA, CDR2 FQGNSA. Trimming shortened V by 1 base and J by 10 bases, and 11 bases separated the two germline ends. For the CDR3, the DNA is TGTGCCAGCAGCTTAGTCCAGCTTAGGTCACCCCTCCACTTT. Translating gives CASSLVQLRSPLHF.

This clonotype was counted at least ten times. The CDR3 nucleotides read TGCGCCAGCAGCGGTAATAGCGTCTACAATGAGCAGTTCTTC. It specifies CASSGNSVYNEQFF. This chain links TRBV5-1 with TRBJ2-1; maybe TRBD2 (5 bases). CDR1 and CDR2 from the germline V gene are SGHRS and YFSETQ. The CDR3 contains 14 residues. V lost 4 bases to trimming and J lost 3 bases, with 11 bases between them.